The TCR beta chain under discussion was sequenced for a study of cytomegalovirus exposure and HLA in healthy donors. A multiplex PCR was run with 60 Vbeta primers and 13 Jbeta primers. Some clones are missing from TCRdb's copy, which holds only in-frame ones; the method was immunoSEQ multiplex PCR. Altogether tens of thousands of clones are present, around 80% being singletons, with the ten largest covering around 6%. When sampled, the donors appeared nominally healthy, though they likely had unrecorded immune exposures. Sequencing input: PBMCs. This clonotype originated in a male donor in good health and CMV-seronegative.

Here the CDR3 reads CASSVDRVNQPQHF. DNA of the CDR3: TGTGCCAGCAGCGTAGACAGGGTAAATCAGCCCCAGCATTTT. V and J are TRBV7-9 and TRBJ1-5, with TRBD1 identical over 7 bases. The CDR3 length is 14 residues. Unmatched junction bases numbered 5, after V lost 5 bases and J lost 4 bases. Germline V gives CDR1 SEHNR, CDR2 FQNEAQ (reference sequence).